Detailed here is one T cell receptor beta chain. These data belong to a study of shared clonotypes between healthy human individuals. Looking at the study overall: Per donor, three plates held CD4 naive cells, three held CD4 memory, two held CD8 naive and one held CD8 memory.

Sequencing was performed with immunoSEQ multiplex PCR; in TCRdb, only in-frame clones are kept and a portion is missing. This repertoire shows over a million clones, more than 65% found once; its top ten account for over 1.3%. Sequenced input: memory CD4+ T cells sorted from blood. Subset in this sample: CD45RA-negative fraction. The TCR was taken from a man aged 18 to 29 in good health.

The CDR3 is CASEPESIYTDTQYF. In DNA, the CDR3 is TGTGCCAGCGAACCCGAAAGCATCTACACAGATACGCAGTATTTT. The chain recombines TRBV7-2 with TRBJ2-3; no firm D call. Germline V gene data show CDR1 as SGHTA and CDR2 as FQGNSA. The CDR3 spans 15 residues. V was shortened by 8 bases and J by 2 bases, with 17 bases between the two germline ends.